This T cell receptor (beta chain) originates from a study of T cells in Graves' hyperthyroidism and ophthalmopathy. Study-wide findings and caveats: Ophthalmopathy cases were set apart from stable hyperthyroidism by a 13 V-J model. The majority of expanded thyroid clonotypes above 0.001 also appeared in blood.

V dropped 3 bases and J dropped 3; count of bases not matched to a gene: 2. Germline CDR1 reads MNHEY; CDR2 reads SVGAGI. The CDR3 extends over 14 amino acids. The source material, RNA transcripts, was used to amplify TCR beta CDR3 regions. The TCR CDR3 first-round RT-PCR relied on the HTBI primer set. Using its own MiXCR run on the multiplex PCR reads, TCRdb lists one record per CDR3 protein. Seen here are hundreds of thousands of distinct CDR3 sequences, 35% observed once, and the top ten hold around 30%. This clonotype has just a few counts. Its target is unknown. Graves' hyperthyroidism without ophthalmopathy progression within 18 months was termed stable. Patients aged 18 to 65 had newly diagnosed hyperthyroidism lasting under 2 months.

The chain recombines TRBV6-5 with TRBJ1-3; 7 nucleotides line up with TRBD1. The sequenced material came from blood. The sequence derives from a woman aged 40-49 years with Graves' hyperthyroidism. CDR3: CASSYGTVGNTIYF. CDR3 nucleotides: TGTGCCAGCAGTTATGGGACAGTTGGAAACACCATATATTTT.